One sample yielded the 29 T cell receptor beta chains listed below, sequenced in a study of blood T cell repertoires in COVID-19 (dated by TCRdb to between 2020 and 2021). Receptor amplification or capture employed the immunoSEQ multiplex PCR assay. The clones in this table, taken by TCRdb from immuneACCESS, are in-frame only. Not every clone is retained; where verified, under half of the shortfall comes from an unresolved V gene, and the cause of the rest is unknown. The sample table holds about 260,000 clones, of which 88% were seen once. Approximately 4% of the sample comes from the top ten. Sequencing input: peripheral blood. The origin of the receptors is a man between 60 and 75 years old who had recovered from COVID-19.

V gene TRBV6-5 combines with J gene TRBJ2-3; TRBD1 might be the D (5 bases). Trimming removed 10 bases from V and 2 bases from J, with 13 bases in between. Germline lookup yields CDR1 MNHEY and CDR2 SVGAGI. This CDR3 has 13 residues. CDR3 protein: CATTQGITDTQYF. CDR3 DNA: TGTGCCACCACTCAGGGAATCACAGATACGCAGTATTTT.

The V and J genes are TRBV1 and TRBJ1-1. TRBV1 is marked as a pseudogene. The CDR3 has 13 amino acids. The CDR3 is CTSRGKGECEAFF. CDR3 bases: TGCACCAGCAGAGGGAAGGGAGAGTGTGAAGCTTTCTTT.

The chain combines TRBV6-1 with TRBJ1-2; TRBD1 matches at 7 bases. V dropped 0 bases and J dropped 4; count of bases not matched to a gene: 5. Germline V CDR1 and CDR2: MNHNS, SASEGT. The CDR3 has 15 amino acids. CDR3 nucleotides: TGTGCCAGCAGTGAAGCTAGGGGGCCCGTCTATGGCTACACCTTC. It codes for CASSEARGPVYGYTF.

The chain has TRBV27 and TRBJ2-3; unclear D gene. In germline, CDR1 is MNHEY, CDR2 SMNVEV (reference sequence). V lost 7 bases to trimming and J lost 2 bases, with 10 bases between them. The CDR3 has 13 amino acids. The chain's CDR3 is CASKLGTTDTQYF. In DNA, the CDR3 is TGTGCCAGCAAGCTCGGTACCACAGATACGCAGTATTTT.

The chain has TRBV6-5 and TRBJ1-3, with 8 bases fitting TRBD1. CDR1 is MNHEY and CDR2 is SVGAGI in the germline V gene. V shed 5 bases, J shed 4 bases, and the junction held 7 bases outside the gene matches. There are 15 residues in the CDR3. CDR3: CASSRQGMRGNTIYF. The CDR3 DNA is TGTGCCAGCAGTCGACAGGGGATGCGAGGAAACACCATATATTTT.

This chain connects TRBV5-1 to TRBJ2-1; 8 nucleotides align to TRBD1. The CDR3 sequence is 15 residues long. V lost 4 bases to trimming and J lost 0 bases; unmatched junction nucleotides: 3. Germline CDR1 and CDR2: SGHRS and YFSETQ. Here the CDR3 reads CASSHGQGSYNEQFF. The CDR3, as DNA: TGCGCCAGCAGCCATGGACAGGGCTCCTACAATGAGCAGTTCTTC.

V and J are TRBV5-1 and TRBJ1-2; unclear D gene. Trimming cost V 6 bases and J 0 bases, with 12 bases left between them. CDR1 is SGHRS and CDR2 is YFSETQ in the germline V gene. This CDR3 is built from 14 residues. The CDR3 nucleotides are TGCGCCAGCACCCCTACTGAGACTAACTATGGCTACACCTTC. Its protein product is CASTPTETNYGYTF.

The chain links TRBV6-5 to TRBJ1-5, with D perhaps TRBD1 (6 bases). V lost 6 bases and J 4 bases, leaving 13 bases between the germline ends. The CDR3 sequence is 14 residues long. CDR1 is MNHEY and CDR2 is SVGAGI in the germline V gene. The CDR3 DNA follows: TGTGCCAGCAGCCCCGGACAGAAAAATCAGCCCCAGCATTTT. It encodes CASSPGQKNQPQHF.

This clone appeared a few times. Other DNA sequences from this sample encode an identical CDR3 as well. The rearrangement joins TRBV11-3 to TRBJ1-3, with 9 bases aligning to TRBD1. The CDR3 contains 15 residues. Germline CDR1 reads SGHNT; CDR2 reads YENEEA. V shed 5 bases and J 2 bases; nucleotides not matched to a gene: 4. CDR3 region: CASSPGQGPGNTIYF. CDR3 DNA sequence: TGTGCCAGCAGCCCGGGACAGGGTCCTGGAAACACCATATATTTT.

The V call is TRBV4-1, the J call TRBJ1-4; no clear D. This CDR3 has 13 residues. The V and J ends lost 7 bases and 6 bases respectively, with 12 bases between them. Germline-derived CDR1 and CDR2 are MGHRA and YSYEKL. CDR3: CASTPGNYEKLFF. In DNA, the CDR3 is TGCGCCAGCACCCCGGGGAATTATGAAAAACTGTTTTTT.

The V and J genes are TRBV7-3 and TRBJ1-6, with a possible D match to TRBD1 (6 bases). The germline V gene has CDR1 SGHTA and CDR2 FQGTGA. This CDR3 region has 20 residues. V lost 1 base, J lost 0 bases, and 19 bases lay in between. The CDR3 nucleotides are TGTGCCAGCAGCTTAAGTGGGTGGGGGCCCGCGAGCTCCTATAATTCACCCCTCCACTTT. Translation gives CASSLSGWGPASSYNSPLHF.

The chain has TRBV6-2 or TRBV6-3 and TRBJ1-1; 8 positions match TRBD1. Germline lookup yields CDR1 MNHEY and CDR2 SVGEGT. V was pared by 6 bases and J by 5 bases, with 11 bases of the junction left unmatched. The CDR3 runs 15 residues. DNA for the CDR3: TGTGCCAGCAGCCCCTCCGGACAGGGCGGGACTGAAGCTTTCTTT. Protein product: CASSPSGQGGTEAFF.

The rearrangement joins TRBV25-1 to TRBJ2-2; D possibly corresponds to TRBD2 (6 bases). Germline lookup yields CDR1 MGHDK and CDR2 SYGVNS. The CDR3 extends over 13 amino acids. V lost 8 bases and J lost 4, with 11 bases in between. CDR3 sequence: CASSGEGTGELFF. The CDR3 coding sequence is TGTGCCAGCTCGGGGGAAGGCACCGGGGAGCTGTTTTTT.

V gene TRBV7-9 combines with J gene TRBJ1-1; 7 bases line up with TRBD1. The junction had 11 bases not matched to a gene; V was cut back by 5 bases and J by 2 bases. The CDR3 runs to 16 residues. Germline loops: CDR1 SEHNR, CDR2 FQNEAQ (reference sequence). CDR3 region: CASSPRVGQINTEAFF. In DNA, the CDR3 is TGTGCCAGCAGCCCCCGAGTGGGACAGATAAACACTGAAGCTTTCTTT.

V and J are TRBV9 and TRBJ2-3; 15 positions agree with TRBD2. The CDR3 length is 18 residues. The V gene's germline CDR1 is SGDLS and CDR2 YYNGEE. Germline trimming cut 0 bases from V and 5 bases from J; bases unmatched to any gene: 7. The CDR3 nucleotides read TGTGCCAGCAGCGTAGAAGGTGGGACTAGCGGGGGGCGAGATACGCAGTATTTT. Its protein product is CASSVEGGTSGGRDTQYF.

V is TRBV11-2 and J is TRBJ1-3; D gene uncertain. CDR3 length equals 17 residues. Germline CDR1 is SGHAT and CDR2 is FQNNGV. V lost 5 bases, J lost 8 bases, and 25 bases lay in between. The CDR3 DNA reads as TGTGCCAGCAGCCAAGGCGGGAAGGGCCTCTCTCGTGACACCATATATTTT. It encodes CASSQGGKGLSRDTIYF.

This clone appeared a single time. The chain couples TRBV7-2 to TRBJ2-1; 12 bases match TRBD2. Per the germline V gene, CDR1 is SGHTA and CDR2 is FQGNSA. The CDR3 length is 17 residues. The trim removed 1 base at V and 9 bases at J, leaving 10 bases unmatched. CDR3 amino acids: CASSLVSLAGGLGEQFF. In DNA, the CDR3 is TGTGCCAGCAGCTTAGTCTCCCTAGCGGGGGGGCTAGGTGAGCAGTTCTTC.

The rearrangement links TRBV27 to TRBJ2-7; possible D gene TRBD2, 5 bases. The germline gives CDR1 MNHEY, CDR2 SMNVEV (reference sequence). The CDR3 is 17 residues long. The V and J ends lost 7 bases and 7 bases respectively, with 29 bases between them. Here the CDR3 DNA reads TGTGCCAGCAATCCCCGCTTGCGCAGAGGGAAAGGATGGGAGCAGTACTTC. Residues: CASNPRLRRGKGWEQYF.

This clone was seen once. The chain has TRBV18 and TRBJ2-1; tentatively, D is TRBD2 (6 bases). The CDR3 sequence is 14 residues long. Germline V gives CDR1 KGHSH, CDR2 LQKENI. V dropped 2 bases and J dropped 6 bases, with 11 bases sitting between them. CDR3 residues: CASSPGGYGNEQFF. DNA of the CDR3: TGTGCCAGCTCACCAGGGGGGTACGGCAATGAGCAGTTCTTC.

V and J are TRBV11-2 and TRBJ1-4; possible D gene TRBD1, 5 bases. Between the trimmed V and J ends, which lost 3 bases and 8 bases, there was a span of 10 bases. Germline V CDR1 and CDR2: SGHAT, FQNNGV. This CDR3 contains 13 residues. This chain's CDR3 is CASSFQGSEKLFF. In DNA, the CDR3 is TGTGCCAGCAGCTTCCAGGGATCGGAAAAACTGTTTTTT.

The chain links TRBV24-1 to TRBJ1-5, with 7 bases fitting TRBD1. In germline, CDR1 is KGHDR, CDR2 SFDVKD. CDR3 size: 16 residues. V dropped 0 bases and J dropped 4; count of bases not matched to a gene: 5. In DNA form, the CDR3 reads TGTGCCACCAGTGATTTGCTCGACAGGGAGAATCAGCCCCAGCATTTT. Protein: CATSDLLDRENQPQHF.

The CDR3 DNA sequence: TGTGCCAGTAGTCCTATCAGGTATACCACAGATACGCAGTATTTT. Translated: CASSPIRYTTDTQYF. The chain employs TRBV19 and TRBJ2-3; no clear D gene. V was pared by 5 bases and J by 2 bases, with 14 bases between. There are 15 residues in the CDR3. CDR1 and CDR2 (germline): LNHDA, SQIVND (reference sequence).

The J gene is TRBJ2-4, the V gene TRBV3-1 (or the pseudogene TRBV3-2); D possibly corresponds to TRBD2 (6 bases). This CDR3 spans 14 amino acids. V dropped 5 bases and J dropped 3 bases, with 11 bases sitting between them. Germline V CDR1 and CDR2: LGHDT, YNNKEL (reference sequence). The CDR3 sequence: CASSKQGGKNIQYF. CDR3 sequence (DNA): TGTGCCAGCAGCAAGCAGGGAGGCAAAAACATTCAGTACTTC.

The rearrangement uses TRBV5-1 and TRBJ2-5; 8 nucleotides match TRBD2. The CDR3 is made up of 18 amino acids. V lost 3 bases to trimming and J lost 2 bases; unmatched junction nucleotides: 15. Germline loops: CDR1 SGHRS, CDR2 YFSETQ. The CDR3 here is CASSWNLGSGGVQETQYF. CDR3 DNA sequence: TGCGCCAGCAGCTGGAACTTGGGGAGCGGGGGAGTACAAGAGACCCAGTACTTC. Full variable domain (missing parts from reference TRBV5-1 and TRBJ2-5): KAGVTQTPRYLIKTRGQQVTLSCSPISGHRSVSWYQQTPGQGLQFLFEYFSETQRNKGNFPGRFSGRQFSNSRSEMNVSTLELGDSALYLCASSWNLGSGGVQETQYFGPGTRLLVL.

V usage is TRBV27 and J usage is TRBJ1-1; 7 nucleotides agree with TRBD1. Germline CDR1 and CDR2: MNHEY and SMNVEV (reference sequence). The CDR3 has 14 residues. With V trimmed by 3 bases and J by 0 bases, 1 base remained unmatched. CDR3 sequence reads: CASSFGTVNTEAFF. In DNA, the CDR3 is TGTGCCAGCAGTTTTGGGACAGTGAACACTGAAGCTTTCTTT.

This rearrangement joins TRBV20-1 to TRBJ1-2, with D unclear. V lost 3 bases and J lost 7, with 27 bases in between. The CDR3 contains 17 residues. Germline CDR1 and CDR2: DFQATT and SNEGSKA (reference sequence). Here the CDR3 DNA reads TGCAGTGCTAGTTCCGGCAAGAATAATTCCCCCTCTAGTGGCTACACCTTC. This translates into CSASSGKNNSPSSGYTF.

This clone was recorded at least ten times. V gene TRBV13 combines with J gene TRBJ2-1, with a weak D call TRBD2 (6 bases). Germline V gene data show CDR1 as PRHDT and CDR2 as FYEKMQ (reference sequence). The CDR3 length is 13 residues. Trimming left V 5 bases short and J 4 bases short, with 9 bases between. CDR3 DNA: TGTGCCAGCAGCCCCGGGGGTTACAATGAGCAGTTCTTC. Encoded protein: CASSPGGYNEQFF.

This clone was found a few times. The gene calls are TRBV19 and TRBJ1-5; possible D gene TRBD1, 5 bases. Germline CDR1 reads LNHDA; CDR2 reads SQIVND (reference sequence). This CDR3 contains 16 residues. Trimming took off 1 base at V and 2 bases at J, with 12 bases between the two ends. CDR3 coding DNA: TGTGCCAGTAGTATAGGGACGCGGGGGGGCAATCAGCCCCAGCATTTT. This sequence encodes CASSIGTRGGNQPQHF.

The chain has TRBV6-1 and TRBJ2-4; D uncertain. Germline V gene lookup returns CDR1 MNHNS and CDR2 SASEGT. V lost 4 bases and J lost 6, with 22 bases in between. This CDR3 contains 17 residues. The CDR3 spells CASSVAGRNSQLNIQYF. In DNA, the CDR3 is TGTGCCAGCAGTGTTGCAGGAAGAAATTCCCAGCTAAACATTCAGTACTTC.